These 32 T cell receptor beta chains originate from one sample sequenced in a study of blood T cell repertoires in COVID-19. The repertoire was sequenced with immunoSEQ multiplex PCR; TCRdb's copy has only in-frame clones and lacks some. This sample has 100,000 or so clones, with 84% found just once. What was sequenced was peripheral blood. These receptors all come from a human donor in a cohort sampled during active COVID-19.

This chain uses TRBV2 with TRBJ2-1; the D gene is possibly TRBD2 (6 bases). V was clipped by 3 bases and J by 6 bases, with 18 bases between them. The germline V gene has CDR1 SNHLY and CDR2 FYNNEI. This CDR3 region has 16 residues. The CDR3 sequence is CASSEWGDLRGNEQFF. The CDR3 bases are TGTGCCAGCAGTGAGTGGGGGGACCTCCGGGGCAATGAGCAGTTCTTC. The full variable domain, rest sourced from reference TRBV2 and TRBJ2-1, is EPEVTQTPSHQVTQMGQEVILRCVPISNHLYFYWYRQILGQKVEFLVSFYNNEISEKSEIFDDQFSVERPDGSNFTLKIRSTKLEDSAMYFCASSEWGDLRGNEQFFGPGTRLTVL.

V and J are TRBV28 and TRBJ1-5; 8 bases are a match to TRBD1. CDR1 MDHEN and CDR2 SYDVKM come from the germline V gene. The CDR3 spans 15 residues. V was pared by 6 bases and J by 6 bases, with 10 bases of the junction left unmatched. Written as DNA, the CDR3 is TGTGCCAGCAGGGCGTCAGGGGGCAGAGGTCAGCCCCAGCATTTT. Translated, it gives CASRASGGRGQPQHF.

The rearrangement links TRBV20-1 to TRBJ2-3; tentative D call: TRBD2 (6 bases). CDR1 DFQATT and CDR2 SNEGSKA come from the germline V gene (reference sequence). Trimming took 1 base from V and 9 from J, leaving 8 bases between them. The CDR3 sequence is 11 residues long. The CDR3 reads CSARGGRTQYF. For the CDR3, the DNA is TGCAGTGCTAGAGGGGGGAGGACGCAGTATTTT.

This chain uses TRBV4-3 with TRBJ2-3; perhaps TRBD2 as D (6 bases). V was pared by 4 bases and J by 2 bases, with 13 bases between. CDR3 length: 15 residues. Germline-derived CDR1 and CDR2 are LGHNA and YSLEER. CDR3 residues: CASSRKAGTTDTQYF. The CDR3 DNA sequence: TGCGCCAGCAGCCGGAAAGCGGGCACCACAGATACGCAGTATTTT.

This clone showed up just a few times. The CDR3 nucleotides are TGTGCCAGCAGTTTCACCCTCAGCTGGACAGGGGAGGGCATTCAGTACTTC. Encoded protein: CASSFTLSWTGEGIQYF. The chain links TRBV28 to TRBJ2-4; 9 nucleotides match TRBD1. Germline values: CDR1 MDHEN, CDR2 SYDVKM. This CDR3 is 17 amino acids long. With V trimmed by 3 bases and J by 9 bases, 15 bases remained unmatched.

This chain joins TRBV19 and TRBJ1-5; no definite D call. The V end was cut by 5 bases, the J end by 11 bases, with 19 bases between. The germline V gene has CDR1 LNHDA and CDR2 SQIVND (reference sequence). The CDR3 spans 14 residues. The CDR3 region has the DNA TGTGCCAGTAGTGTAAACCGTGCCGTGAGGGCCCAGCATTTT. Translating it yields CASSVNRAVRAQHF.

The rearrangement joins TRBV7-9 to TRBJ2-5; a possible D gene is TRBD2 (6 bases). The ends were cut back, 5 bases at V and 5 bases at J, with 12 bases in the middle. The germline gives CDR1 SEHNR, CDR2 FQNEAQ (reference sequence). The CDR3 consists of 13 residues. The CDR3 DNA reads TGTGCCAGCAGCATTCTCCTAGCGGAGACCCAGTACTTC. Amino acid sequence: CASSILLAETQYF.

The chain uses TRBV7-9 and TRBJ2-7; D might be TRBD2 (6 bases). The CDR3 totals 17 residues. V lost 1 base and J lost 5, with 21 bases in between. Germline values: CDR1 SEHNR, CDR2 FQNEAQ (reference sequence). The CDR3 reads CASSLVGVGHGGNEQYF. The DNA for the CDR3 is TGTGCCAGCAGCTTAGTTGGGGTTGGTCACGGAGGGAACGAGCAGTACTTC.

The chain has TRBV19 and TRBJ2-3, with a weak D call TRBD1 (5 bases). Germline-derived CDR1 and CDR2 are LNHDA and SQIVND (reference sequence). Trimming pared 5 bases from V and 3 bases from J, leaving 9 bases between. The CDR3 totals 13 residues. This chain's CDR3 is CASSPQGTDTQYF. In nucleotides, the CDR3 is TGTGCCAGTAGTCCCCAGGGAACAGATACGCAGTATTTT.

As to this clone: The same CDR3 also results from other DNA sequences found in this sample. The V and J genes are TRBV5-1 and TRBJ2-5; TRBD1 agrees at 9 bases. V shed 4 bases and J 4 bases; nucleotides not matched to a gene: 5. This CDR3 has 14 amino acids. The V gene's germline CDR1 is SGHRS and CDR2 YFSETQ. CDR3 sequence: CASSLGQGGETQYF. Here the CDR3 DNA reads TGCGCCAGCAGCCTGGGACAGGGCGGAGAGACCCAGTACTTC. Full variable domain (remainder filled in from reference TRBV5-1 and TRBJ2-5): KAGVTQTPRYLIKTRGQQVTLSCSPISGHRSVSWYQQTPGQGLQFLFEYFSETQRNKGNFPGRFSGRQFSNSRSEMNVSTLELGDSALYLCASSLGQGGETQYFGPGTRLLVL.

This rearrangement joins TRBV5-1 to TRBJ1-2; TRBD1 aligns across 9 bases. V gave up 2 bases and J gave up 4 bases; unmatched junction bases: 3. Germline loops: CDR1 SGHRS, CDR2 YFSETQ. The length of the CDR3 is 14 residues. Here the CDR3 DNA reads TGCGCCAGCAGCTTTTTGACAGGGGGCTATGGCTACACCTTC. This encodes CASSFLTGGYGYTF.

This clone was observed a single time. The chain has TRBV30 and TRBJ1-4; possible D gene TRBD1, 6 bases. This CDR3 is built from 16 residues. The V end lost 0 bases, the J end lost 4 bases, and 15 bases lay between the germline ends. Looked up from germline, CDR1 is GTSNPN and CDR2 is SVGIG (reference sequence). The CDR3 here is CAWSVLGASDNEKLFF. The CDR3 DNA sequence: TGTGCCTGGAGTGTACTGGGGGCTTCGGATAATGAAAAACTGTTTTTT.

The CDR3 nucleotides are TGTGCCAGCAGCACTAGTCTAAGAGAGACCCAGTACTTC. Residues: CASSTSLRETQYF. The chain employs TRBV7-2 and TRBJ2-5, with D possibly TRBD2 on 5 matching bases. Germline lookup yields CDR1 SGHTA and CDR2 FQGNSA. V was clipped by 5 bases and J by 4 bases, with 11 bases between them. The CDR3 loop spans 13 amino acids.

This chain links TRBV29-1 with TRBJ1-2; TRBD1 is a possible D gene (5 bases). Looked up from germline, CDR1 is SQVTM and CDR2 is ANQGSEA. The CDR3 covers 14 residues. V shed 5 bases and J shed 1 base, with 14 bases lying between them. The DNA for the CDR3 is TGCAGCGTTCCAGGGCCCCGTCTTAACTATGGCTACACCTTC. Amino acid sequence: CSVPGPRLNYGYTF.

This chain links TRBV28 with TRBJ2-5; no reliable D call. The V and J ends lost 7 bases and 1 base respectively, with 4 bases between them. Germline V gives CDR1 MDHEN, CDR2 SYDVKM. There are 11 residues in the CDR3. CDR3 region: CASTGQETQYF. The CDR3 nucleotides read TGTGCCAGCACAGGCCAAGAGACCCAGTACTTC.

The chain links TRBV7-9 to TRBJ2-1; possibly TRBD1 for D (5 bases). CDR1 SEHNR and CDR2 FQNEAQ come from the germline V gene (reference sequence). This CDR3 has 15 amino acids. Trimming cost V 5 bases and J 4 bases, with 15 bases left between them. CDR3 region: CASSLRVTGYNEQFF. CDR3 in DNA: TGTGCCAGCAGCCTCCGCGTAACAGGTTACAATGAGCAGTTCTTC. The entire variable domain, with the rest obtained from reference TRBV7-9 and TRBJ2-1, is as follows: DTGVSQNPRHKITKRGQNVTFRCDPISEHNRLYWYRQTLGQGPEFLTYFQNEAQLEKSRLLSDRFSAERPKGSFSTLEIQRTEQGDSAMYLCASSLRVTGYNEQFFGPGTRLTVL.

The CDR3: CASSPQLAGGLVEQFF. CDR3 bases: TGTGCCAGCTCACCCCAACTAGCGGGGGGGCTAGTTGAGCAGTTCTTC. The rearrangement joins TRBV18 to TRBJ2-1; TRBD2 agrees at 13 bases. The CDR3 sequence is 16 residues long. The trim removed 3 bases at V and 9 bases at J, leaving 8 bases unmatched. Germline values: CDR1 KGHSH, CDR2 LQKENI.

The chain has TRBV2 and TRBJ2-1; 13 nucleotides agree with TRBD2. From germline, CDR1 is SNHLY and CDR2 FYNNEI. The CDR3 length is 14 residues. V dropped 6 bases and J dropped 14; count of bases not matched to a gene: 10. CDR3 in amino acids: CASRATSGGALEFF. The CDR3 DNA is TGTGCCAGCAGGGCAACTAGCGGGGGGGCCCTAGAGTTCTTC.

The CDR3 DNA sequence: TGTGCCAGCTCACTCGGACTAGCGGGGGGACTTCAAGAGACCCAGTACTTC. Translated, it gives CASSLGLAGGLQETQYF. The chain couples TRBV18 to TRBJ2-5, with 14 bases matching TRBD2. The length of the CDR3 is 17 residues. Germline loops: CDR1 KGHSH, CDR2 LQKENI. V lost 4 bases and J lost 2; bases outside the gene matches: 6.

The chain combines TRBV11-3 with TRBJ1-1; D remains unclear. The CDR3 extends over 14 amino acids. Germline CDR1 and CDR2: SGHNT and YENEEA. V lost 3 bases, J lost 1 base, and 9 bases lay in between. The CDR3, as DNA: TGTGCCAGCAGCTTGAGAGGAGAGAACACTGAAGCTTTCTTT. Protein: CASSLRGENTEAFF.

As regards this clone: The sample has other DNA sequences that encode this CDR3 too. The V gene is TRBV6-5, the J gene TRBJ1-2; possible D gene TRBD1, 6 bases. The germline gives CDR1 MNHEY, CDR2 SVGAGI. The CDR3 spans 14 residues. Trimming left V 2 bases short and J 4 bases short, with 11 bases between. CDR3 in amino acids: CASSYPGQPYGYTF. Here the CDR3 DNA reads TGTGCCAGCAGTTACCCTGGACAGCCCTATGGCTACACCTTC.

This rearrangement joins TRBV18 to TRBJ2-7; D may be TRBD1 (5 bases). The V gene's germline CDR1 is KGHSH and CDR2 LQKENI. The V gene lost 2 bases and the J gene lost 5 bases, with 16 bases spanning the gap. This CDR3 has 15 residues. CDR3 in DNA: TGTGCCAGCTCACCAAGGAGTCAGGGAAACCACGAGCAGTACTTC. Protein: CASSPRSQGNHEQYF.

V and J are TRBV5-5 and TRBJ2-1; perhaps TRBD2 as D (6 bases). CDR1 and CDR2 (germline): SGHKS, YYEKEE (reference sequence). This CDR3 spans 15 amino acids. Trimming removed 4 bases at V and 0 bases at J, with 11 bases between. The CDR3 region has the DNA TGTGCCAGCAGCCCCGGGGGTAGCTCCTACAATGAGCAGTTCTTC. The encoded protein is CASSPGGSSYNEQFF. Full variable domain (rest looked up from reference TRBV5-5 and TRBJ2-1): DAGVTQSPTHLIKTRGQQVTLRCSPISGHKSVSWYQQVLGQGPQFIFQYYEKEERGRGNFPDRFSARQFPNYSSELNVNALLLGDSALYLCASSPGGSSYNEQFFGPGTRLTVL.

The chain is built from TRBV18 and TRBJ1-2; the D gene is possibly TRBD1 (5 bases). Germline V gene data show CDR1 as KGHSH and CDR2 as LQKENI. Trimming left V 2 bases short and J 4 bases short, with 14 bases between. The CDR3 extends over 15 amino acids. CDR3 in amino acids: CASSPLARAPYGYTF. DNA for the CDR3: TGTGCCAGCTCACCATTGGCCAGGGCCCCCTATGGCTACACCTTC.

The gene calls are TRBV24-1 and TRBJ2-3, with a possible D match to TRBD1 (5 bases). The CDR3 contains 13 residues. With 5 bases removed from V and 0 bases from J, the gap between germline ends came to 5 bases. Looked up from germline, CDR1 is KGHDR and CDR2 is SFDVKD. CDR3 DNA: TGTGCCACCAGTGCAGGGAGCACAGATACGCAGTATTTT. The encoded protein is CATSAGSTDTQYF.

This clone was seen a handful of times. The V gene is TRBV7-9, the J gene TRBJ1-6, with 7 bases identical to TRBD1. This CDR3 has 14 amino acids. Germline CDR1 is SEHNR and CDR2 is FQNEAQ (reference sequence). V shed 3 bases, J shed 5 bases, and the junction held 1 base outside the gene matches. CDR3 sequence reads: CASSFGQDNSPLHF. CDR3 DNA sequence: TGTGCCAGCAGCTTCGGACAGGATAATTCACCCCTCCACTTT.

The CDR3 sequence: CASSPTSGVSTDTQYF. The CDR3 DNA sequence: TGTGCCAGCTCACCGACTAGCGGGGTTAGCACAGATACGCAGTATTTT. This chain connects TRBV18 to TRBJ2-3; TRBD2 aligns across 11 bases. The junction had 2 bases not matched to a gene; V was cut back by 3 bases and J by 0 bases. The CDR3 loop spans 16 amino acids. Per the germline V gene, CDR1 is KGHSH and CDR2 is LQKENI. The full variable domain, in which reference TRBV18 and TRBJ2-3 provide the parts outside the CDR3, is NAGVMQNPRHLVRRRGQEARLRCSPMKGHSHVYWYRQLPEEGLKFMVYLQKENIIDESGMPKERFSAEFPKEGPSILRIQQVVRGDSAAYFCASSPTSGVSTDTQYFGPGTRLTVL.

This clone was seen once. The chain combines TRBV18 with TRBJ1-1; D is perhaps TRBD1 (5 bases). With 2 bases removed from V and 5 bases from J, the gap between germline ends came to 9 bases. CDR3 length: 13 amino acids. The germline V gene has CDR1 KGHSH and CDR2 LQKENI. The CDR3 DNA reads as TGTGCCAGCTCACCAGGGGCGCGTACTGAAGCTTTCTTT. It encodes CASSPGARTEAFF.

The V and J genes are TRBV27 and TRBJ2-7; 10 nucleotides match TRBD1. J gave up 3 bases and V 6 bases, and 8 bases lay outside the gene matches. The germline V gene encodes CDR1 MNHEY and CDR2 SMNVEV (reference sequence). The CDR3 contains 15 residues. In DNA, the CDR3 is TGTGCCAGCAGCAGAGGACAGGGGGATCACTACGAGCAGTACTTC. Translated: CASSRGQGDHYEQYF.

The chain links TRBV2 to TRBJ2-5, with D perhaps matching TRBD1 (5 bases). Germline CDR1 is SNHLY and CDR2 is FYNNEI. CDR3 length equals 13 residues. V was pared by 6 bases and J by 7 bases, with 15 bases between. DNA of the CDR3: TGTGCCAGCAGGCAGACAGCGACGGGGACCCAGTACTTC. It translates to CASRQTATGTQYF. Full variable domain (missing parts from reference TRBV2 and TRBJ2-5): EPEVTQTPSHQVTQMGQEVILRCVPISNHLYFYWYRQILGQKVEFLVSFYNNEISEKSEIFDDQFSVERPDGSNFTLKIRSTKLEDSAMYFCASRQTATGTQYFGPGTRLLVL.

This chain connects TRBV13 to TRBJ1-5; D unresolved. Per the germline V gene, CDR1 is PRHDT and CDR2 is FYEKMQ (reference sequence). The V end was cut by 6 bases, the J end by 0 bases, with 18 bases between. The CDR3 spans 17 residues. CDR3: CASSKNVGSGSNQPQHF. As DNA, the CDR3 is TGTGCCAGCAGTAAAAACGTTGGTTCCGGTAGCAATCAGCCCCAGCATTTT.

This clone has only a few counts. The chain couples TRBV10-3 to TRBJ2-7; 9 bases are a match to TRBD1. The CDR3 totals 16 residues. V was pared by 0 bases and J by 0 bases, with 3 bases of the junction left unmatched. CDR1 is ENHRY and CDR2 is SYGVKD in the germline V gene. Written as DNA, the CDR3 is TGTGCCATCAGTGAGTCGGGACAGGGACCCTCCTACGAGCAGTACTTC. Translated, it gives CAISESGQGPSYEQYF.